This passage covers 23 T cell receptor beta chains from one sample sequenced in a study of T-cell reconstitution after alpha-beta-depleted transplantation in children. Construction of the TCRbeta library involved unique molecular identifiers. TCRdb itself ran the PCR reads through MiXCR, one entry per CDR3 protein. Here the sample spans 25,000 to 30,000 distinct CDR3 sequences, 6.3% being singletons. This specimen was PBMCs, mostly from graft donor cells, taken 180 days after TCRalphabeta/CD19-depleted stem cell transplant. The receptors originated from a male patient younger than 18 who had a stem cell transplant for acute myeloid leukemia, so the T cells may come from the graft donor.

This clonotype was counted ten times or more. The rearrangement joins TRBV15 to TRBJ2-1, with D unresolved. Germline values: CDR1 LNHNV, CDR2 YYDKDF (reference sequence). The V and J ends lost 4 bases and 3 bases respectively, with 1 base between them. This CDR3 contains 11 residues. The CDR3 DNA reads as TGTGCCACCAGCAACTACAATGAGCAGTTCTTC. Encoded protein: CATSNYNEQFF.

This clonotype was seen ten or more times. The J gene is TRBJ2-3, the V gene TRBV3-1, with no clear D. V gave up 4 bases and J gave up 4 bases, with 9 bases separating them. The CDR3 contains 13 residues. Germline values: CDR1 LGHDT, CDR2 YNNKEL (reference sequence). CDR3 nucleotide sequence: TGTGCCAGCAGCCCTGGGAACCCAGATACGCAGTATTTT. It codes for CASSPGNPDTQYF.

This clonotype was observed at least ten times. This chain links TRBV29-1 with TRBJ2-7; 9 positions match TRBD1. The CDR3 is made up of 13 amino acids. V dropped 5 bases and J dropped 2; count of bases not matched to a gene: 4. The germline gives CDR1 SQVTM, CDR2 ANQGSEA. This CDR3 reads CSVKGTGTYEQYF. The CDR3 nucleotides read TGCAGCGTTAAAGGGACAGGGACCTACGAGCAGTACTTC.

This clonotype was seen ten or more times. The CDR3 nucleotides read TGTGCCAGCAGTGTCGAGAACTACTATTCACCCCTCCACTTT. Protein product: CASSVENYYSPLHF. This chain connects TRBV12-3 or TRBV12-4 to TRBJ1-6; D gene uncertain. The CDR3 loop spans 14 amino acids. V dropped 5 bases and J dropped 8 bases, with 13 bases sitting between them.

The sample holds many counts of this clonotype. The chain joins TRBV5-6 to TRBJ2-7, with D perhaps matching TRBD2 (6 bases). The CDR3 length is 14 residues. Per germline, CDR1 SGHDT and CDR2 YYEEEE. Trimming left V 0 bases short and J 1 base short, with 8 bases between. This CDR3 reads CASSLGGDSYEQYF. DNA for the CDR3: TGTGCCAGCAGCTTGGGGGGGGATTCCTACGAGCAGTACTTC.

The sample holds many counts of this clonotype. DNA of the CDR3: TGTGCCAGCAGTTACTCGAGGGGAGCCGAGAGCATTCAGTACTTC. It yields the protein CASSYSRGAESIQYF. The chain couples TRBV6-5 to TRBJ2-4; the D call may be TRBD1 or TRBD2 (5 bases each). This CDR3 is 15 amino acids long. Trimming removed 0 bases from V and 9 bases from J, with 15 bases in between. Germline CDR1 is MNHEY and CDR2 is SVGAGI.

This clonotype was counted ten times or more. The CDR3 nucleotides read TGTGCCAGCAGAATTTTCGGGGGGGCTTCCTACAATGAGCAGTTCTTC. As protein: CASRIFGGASYNEQFF. The V and J genes are TRBV28 and TRBJ2-1, with TRBD2 identical over 8 bases. V lost 6 bases to trimming and J lost 1 base; unmatched junction nucleotides: 8. CDR3 size: 16 residues. Per the germline V gene, CDR1 is MDHEN and CDR2 is SYDVKM. Looking up the rest from reference TRBV28 and TRBJ2-1 gives the full variable domain: DVKVTQSSRYLVKRTGEKVFLECVQDMDHENMFWYRQDPGLGLRLIYFSYDVKMKEKGDIPEGYSVSREKKERFSLILESASTNQTSMYLCASRIFGGASYNEQFFGPGTRLTVL.

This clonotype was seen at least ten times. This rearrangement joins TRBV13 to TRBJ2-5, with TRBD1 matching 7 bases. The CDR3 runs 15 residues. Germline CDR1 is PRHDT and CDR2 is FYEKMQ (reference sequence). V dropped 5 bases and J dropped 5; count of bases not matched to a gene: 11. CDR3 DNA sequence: TGTGCCAGCAGCGGCCGACAGGGAAGTCTCGAGACCCAGTACTTC. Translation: CASSGRQGSLETQYF.

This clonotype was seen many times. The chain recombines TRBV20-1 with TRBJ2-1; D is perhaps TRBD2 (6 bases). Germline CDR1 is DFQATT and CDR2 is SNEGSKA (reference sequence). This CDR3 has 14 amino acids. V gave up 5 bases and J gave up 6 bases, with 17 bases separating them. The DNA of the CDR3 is TGCAGTGCTCCGGCGGGATACCTTTCCAATGAGCAGTTCTTC. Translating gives CSAPAGYLSNEQFF.

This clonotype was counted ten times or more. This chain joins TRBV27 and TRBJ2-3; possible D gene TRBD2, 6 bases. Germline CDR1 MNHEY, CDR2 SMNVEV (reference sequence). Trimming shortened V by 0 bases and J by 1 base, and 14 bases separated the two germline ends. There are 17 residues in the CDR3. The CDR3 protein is CASSLSPRDSRTDTQYF. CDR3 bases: TGTGCCAGCAGTTTATCCCCCCGGGACTCCCGCACAGATACGCAGTATTTT.

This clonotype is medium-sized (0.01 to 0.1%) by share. The CDR3 sequence: CATSRDGQGRDYEQYF. The CDR3 nucleotides are TGTGCCACCAGCAGAGATGGACAGGGGAGGGACTACGAGCAGTACTTC. The V call is TRBV15, the J call TRBJ2-7, with 9 bases identical to TRBD1. V trimming: 0 bases; J trimming: 3 bases; junction bases outside the gene matches: 6. CDR1 LNHNV and CDR2 YYDKDF come from the germline V gene (reference sequence). CDR3 size: 16 residues.

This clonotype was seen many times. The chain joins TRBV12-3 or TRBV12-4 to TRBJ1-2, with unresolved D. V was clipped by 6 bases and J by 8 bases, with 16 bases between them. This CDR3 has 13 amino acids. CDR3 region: CASSPGLERGYTF. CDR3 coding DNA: TGTGCCAGCAGCCCCGGTCTCGAAAGAGGCTACACCTTC.

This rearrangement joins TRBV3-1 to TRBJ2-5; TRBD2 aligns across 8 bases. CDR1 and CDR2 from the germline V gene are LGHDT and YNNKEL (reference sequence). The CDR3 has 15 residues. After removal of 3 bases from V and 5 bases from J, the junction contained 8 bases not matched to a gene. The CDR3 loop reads CASSHLSGVGETQYF. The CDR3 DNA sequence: TGTGCCAGCAGCCACCTTAGCGGGGTCGGGGAGACCCAGTACTTC.

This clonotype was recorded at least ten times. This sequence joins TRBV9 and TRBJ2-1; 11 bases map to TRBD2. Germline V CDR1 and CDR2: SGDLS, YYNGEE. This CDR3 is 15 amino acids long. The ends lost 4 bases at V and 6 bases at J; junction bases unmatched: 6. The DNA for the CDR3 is TGTGCCAGCAGCTTTCTAGCGGGAGGAGCCAATGAGCAGTTCTTC. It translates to CASSFLAGGANEQFF.

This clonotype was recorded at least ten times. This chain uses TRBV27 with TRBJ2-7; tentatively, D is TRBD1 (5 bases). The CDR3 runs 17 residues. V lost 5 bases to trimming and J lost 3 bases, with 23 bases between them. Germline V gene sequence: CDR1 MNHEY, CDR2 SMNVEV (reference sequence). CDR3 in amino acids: CASSPDSPPLLSYEQYF. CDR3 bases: TGTGCCAGCAGTCCTGACAGTCCCCCCCTTTTAAGCTACGAGCAGTACTTC.

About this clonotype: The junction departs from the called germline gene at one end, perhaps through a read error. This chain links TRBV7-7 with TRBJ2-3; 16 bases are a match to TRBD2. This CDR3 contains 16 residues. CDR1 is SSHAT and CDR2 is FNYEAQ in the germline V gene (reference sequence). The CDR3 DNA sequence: TGTGCTAGCAGCCCGGGACTAGCGGGAGGGGCAGATACGCAGTATTTT. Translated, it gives CASSPGLAGGADTQYF.

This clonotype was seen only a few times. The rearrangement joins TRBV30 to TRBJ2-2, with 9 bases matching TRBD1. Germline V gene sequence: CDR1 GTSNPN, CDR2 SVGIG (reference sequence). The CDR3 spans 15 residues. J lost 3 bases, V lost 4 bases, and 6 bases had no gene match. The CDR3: CAWNVRDRDTGELFF. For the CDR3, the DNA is TGTGCCTGGAACGTCCGGGACAGGGACACCGGGGAGCTGTTTTTT. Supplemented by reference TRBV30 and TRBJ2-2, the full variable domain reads SQTIHQWPATLVQPVGSPLSLECTVEGTSNPNLYWYRQAAGRGLQLLFYSVGIGQISSEVPQNLSASRPQDRQFILSSKKLLLSDSGFYLCAWNVRDRDTGELFFGEGSRLTVL.

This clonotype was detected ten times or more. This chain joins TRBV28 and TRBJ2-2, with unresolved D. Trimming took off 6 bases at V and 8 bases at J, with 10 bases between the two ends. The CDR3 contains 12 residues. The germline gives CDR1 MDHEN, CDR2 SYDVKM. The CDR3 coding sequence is TGTGCCAGCAGGCTACTGACAGGGGAGCTGTTTTTT. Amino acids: CASRLLTGELFF.

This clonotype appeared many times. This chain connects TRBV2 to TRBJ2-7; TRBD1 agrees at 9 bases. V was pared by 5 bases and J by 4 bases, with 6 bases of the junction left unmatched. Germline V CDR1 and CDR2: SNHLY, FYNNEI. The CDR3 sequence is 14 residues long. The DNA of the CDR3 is TGTGCCAGCAGTAGGGGACAGGGAACTTACGAGCAGTACTTC. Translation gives CASSRGQGTYEQYF.

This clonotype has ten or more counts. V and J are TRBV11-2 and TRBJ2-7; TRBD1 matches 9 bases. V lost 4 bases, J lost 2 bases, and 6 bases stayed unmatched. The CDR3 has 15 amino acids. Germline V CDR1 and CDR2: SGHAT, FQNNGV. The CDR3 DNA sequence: TGTGCCAGCAGCTCTGGACAGGGGCGCCCCTACGAGCAGTACTTC. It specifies CASSSGQGRPYEQYF.

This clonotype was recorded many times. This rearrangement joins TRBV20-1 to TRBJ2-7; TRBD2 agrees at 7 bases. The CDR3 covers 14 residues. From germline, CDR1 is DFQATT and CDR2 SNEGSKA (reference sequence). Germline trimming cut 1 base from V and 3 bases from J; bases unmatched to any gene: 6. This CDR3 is CSARGLAEGYEQYF. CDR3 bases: TGCAGTGCTAGAGGCCTAGCGGAGGGCTACGAGCAGTACTTC.

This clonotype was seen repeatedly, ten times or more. CDR3 in DNA: TGTGCCAGCAGTTTATTCGTTCAATTGAACACTGAAGCTTTCTTT. As protein: CASSLFVQLNTEAFF. This chain connects TRBV28 to TRBJ1-1; D gene unclear. Looked up from germline, CDR1 is MDHEN and CDR2 is SYDVKM. Trimming took 1 base from V and 0 from J, leaving 9 bases between them. The CDR3 contains 15 residues.

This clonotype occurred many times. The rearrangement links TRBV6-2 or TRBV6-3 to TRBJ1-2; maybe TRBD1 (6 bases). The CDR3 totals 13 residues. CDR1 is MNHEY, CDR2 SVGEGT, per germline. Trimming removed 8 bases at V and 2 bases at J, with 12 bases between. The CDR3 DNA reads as TGTGCCAGCTTGAGACAGGCCAACTATGGCTACACCTTC. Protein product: CASLRQANYGYTF.